These 24 T cell receptor beta chains were sequenced from one sample in a study of shared T cell receptors in the human thymus. Generated by immunoSEQ multiplex PCR, the TCRdb table keeps only in-frame clones and is missing some. This table holds approximately 490,000 clones, approximately 78% found once. These data were also reused for a study on human thymus T cells.

Sequencing was carried out using thymocytes. These receptors originate from a boy younger than two with a congenital heart defect.

This clone was found once. In DNA form, the CDR3 reads TGCGCCAGCAGCCAAGAAGAGCGTCGGTACCAAGAGACCCAGTACTTC. Translated, it gives CASSQEERRYQETQYF. The chain is built from TRBV4-3 and TRBJ2-5; D not resolved. CDR1 and CDR2 from the germline V gene are LGHNA and YSLEER. Trimming cost V 0 bases and J 0 bases, with 11 bases left between them. CDR3 length equals 16 residues.

The chain links TRBV2 to TRBJ2-7; 9 bases agree with TRBD2. Germline-derived CDR1 and CDR2 are SNHLY and FYNNEI. The CDR3 length is 18 residues. The J segment lost 0 bases and the V segment lost 3 bases, leaving 12 bases of the junction unmatched. CDR3: CASSEWPSGTLSSYEQYF. CDR3 DNA: TGTGCCAGCAGTGAGTGGCCTAGCGGGACCCTTAGCTCCTACGAGCAGTACTTC.

The CDR3 DNA reads TGCGCCAGCAGCTTGGTCTGGCGGCCCAACTCCTACGAGCAGTACTTC. Its protein is CASSLVWRPNSYEQYF. The V and J genes are TRBV5-1 and TRBJ2-7, with D unclear. Germline V gene sequence: CDR1 SGHRS, CDR2 YFSETQ. Trimming shortened V by 0 bases and J by 0 bases, and 13 bases separated the two germline ends. The CDR3 runs 16 residues. Together with reference TRBV5-1 and TRBJ2-7, the CDR3 gives the full variable domain: KAGVTQTPRYLIKTRGQQVTLSCSPISGHRSVSWYQQTPGQGLQFLFEYFSETQRNKGNFPGRFSGRQFSNSRSEMNVSTLELGDSALYLCASSLVWRPNSYEQYFGPGTRLTVT.

The V call is TRBV2, the J call TRBJ1-4; 8 bases are shared with TRBD1. V was clipped by 8 bases and J by 6 bases; unmatched bases: 8. Germline lookup yields CDR1 SNHLY and CDR2 FYNNEI. The CDR3 covers 14 residues. In DNA, the CDR3 is TGTGCCAGCCGCCCGGACAGGGAAGATGAAAAACTGTTTTTT. Translated, it gives CASRPDREDEKLFF. The full variable domain, with the rest looked up from reference TRBV2 and TRBJ1-4, is EPEVTQTPSHQVTQMGQEVILRCVPISNHLYFYWYRQILGQKVEFLVSFYNNEISEKSEIFDDQFSVERPDGSNFTLKIRSTKLEDSAMYFCASRPDREDEKLFFGSGTQLSVL.

The chain recombines TRBV6-5 with TRBJ2-3; 8 bases fit TRBD2. The CDR3 length is 15 residues. Germline CDR1 MNHEY, CDR2 SVGAGI. The V gene end was trimmed by 6 bases and the J gene end by 3 bases; junction bases not matched to a gene: 8. The CDR3 DNA reads TGTGCCAGCAGCCGATTTAGCGGGACGACAGATACGCAGTATTTT. Its protein is CASSRFSGTTDTQYF.

J is TRBJ2-2 and V is TRBV4-3; weak D call: TRBD2 (7 bases). The CDR3 consists of 17 residues. Germline CDR1 is LGHNA and CDR2 is YSLEER. V was pared by 1 base and J by 4 bases, with 16 bases between. CDR3 in DNA: TGCGCCAGCAGCCAAGCCGTTGCGGGGGCGGGCACCGGGGAGCTGTTTTTT. This codes for CASSQAVAGAGTGELFF.

This clone appeared once. The gene calls are TRBV19 and TRBJ2-5, with 8 bases that match TRBD1. CDR1 is LNHDA and CDR2 is SQIVND in the germline V gene (reference sequence). CDR3 length equals 15 residues. Trimming removed 1 base from V and 5 bases from J; junction bases left unmatched: 6. The CDR3 is CASSIAPGGAETQYF. The CDR3 nucleotides read TGTGCCAGTAGTATAGCCCCAGGGGGCGCTGAGACCCAGTACTTC.

The chain is built from TRBV12-5 and TRBJ2-2, with 10 positions matching TRBD2. V shed 0 bases and J 6 bases; nucleotides not matched to a gene: 25. The CDR3 consists of 23 residues. Germline V CDR1 and CDR2: LGHNT, FRNRAP. CDR3 nucleotide sequence: TGTGCTAGTGGTTTGGTACCCGAAACAGGGACTACGACTAGTAGCGGGAGGTCCGGGGAGCTGTTTTTT. Translated, it gives CASGLVPETGTTTSSGRSGELFF.

The chain uses TRBV19 and TRBJ2-7; 9 bases match TRBD1. This CDR3 contains 17 residues. Trimming at V came to 3 bases and at J to 0 bases, leaving 9 bases not matched to a gene. Germline V gene data show CDR1 as LNHDA and CDR2 as SQIVND (reference sequence). The CDR3 DNA reads TGTGCCAGTAGTATCCGGGACAGGGTAGGAAGCTCCTACGAGCAGTACTTC. It translates to CASSIRDRVGSSYEQYF.

The chain carries TRBV19 and TRBJ2-6, with D possibly being TRBD1 (5 bases). With 3 bases removed from V and 1 base from J, the gap between germline ends came to 7 bases. The CDR3 length is 15 residues. Germline V CDR1 and CDR2: LNHDA, SQIVND (reference sequence). The CDR3 is CASSIRDSGANVLTF. The DNA for the CDR3 is TGTGCCAGTAGTATCAGGGATTCTGGGGCCAACGTCCTGACTTTC.

This chain links TRBV5-4 with TRBJ2-1; TRBD2 agrees at 8 bases. J was trimmed by 3 bases and V by 0 bases; bases with no gene match: 11. Germline CDR1 is SGHNT and CDR2 is YYREEE (reference sequence). The CDR3 is 18 residues long. CDR3 coding DNA: TGTGCCAGCAGCTTGGTGATAGAACTAGCGGACCTCTACAATGAGCAGTTCTTC. The encoded protein is CASSLVIELADLYNEQFF.

This clone was seen once. The chain is built from TRBV19 and TRBJ2-6, with 13 bases that match TRBD2. V trimming: 5 bases; J trimming: 0 bases; junction bases outside the gene matches: 1. The length of the CDR3 is 17 residues. Germline V CDR1 and CDR2: LNHDA, SQIVND (reference sequence). The CDR3 is CASSWTSGSSGANVLTF. The CDR3, as DNA: TGTGCCAGTAGTTGGACTAGCGGGAGCTCTGGGGCCAACGTCCTGACTTTC.

The chain recombines TRBV14 with TRBJ1-2; TRBD1 matches 8 bases. V lost 5 bases to trimming and J lost 9 bases; unmatched junction nucleotides: 8. CDR3 length: 13 amino acids. CDR1 and CDR2 from the germline V gene are SGHDN and FVKESK. The CDR3 protein is CASSLQGEIRYTF. CDR3 sequence (DNA): TGTGCCAGCAGCTTACAGGGGGAAATACGCTACACCTTC.

The chain couples TRBV5-1 to TRBJ1-2; 7 bases align to TRBD1. Germline trimming cut 5 bases from V and 4 bases from J; bases unmatched to any gene: 11. CDR1 is SGHRS and CDR2 is YFSETQ in the germline V gene. The CDR3 contains 15 residues. DNA for the CDR3: TGCGCCAGCAGGCTTCGGGGTGACAGGGCCTATGGCTACACCTTC. Translating it yields CASRLRGDRAYGYTF.

This clone was picked up a small number of times. The V and J genes are TRBV5-3 and TRBJ2-1; D is perhaps TRBD1 (6 bases). TRBV5-3 is recorded as an ORF, its role being uncertain. The CDR3 extends over 13 amino acids. Deletions cut 9 bases from V and 9 bases from J, with 19 bases between. CDR3 nucleotide sequence: TGTGCCACCTGGGGGCGGAGAAAGGGTGAGCAGTTCTTC. Translating it yields CATWGRRKGEQFF.

This clone appeared a single time. This chain uses TRBV1 with TRBJ2-7; TRBD2 was called by the table and not checked on the DNA. TRBV1 is assigned pseudogene status. The CDR3 is 21 residues long. The CDR3 nucleotides are TGCACCAGCAGCCAAGTGGGATCCGGACTAGCGGGAGGAGGGAGGACCTACGAGCAGTACTTC. This sequence encodes CTSSQVGSGLAGGGRTYEQYF.

This clone was seen only once. V usage is TRBV27 and J usage is TRBJ2-4, with 9 bases lining up with TRBD1. The trim removed 8 bases at V and 0 bases at J, leaving 17 bases unmatched. The germline gives CDR1 MNHEY, CDR2 SMNVEV (reference sequence). The CDR3 length is 19 residues. Here the CDR3 reads CASGEGQGIRGLAKNIQYF. Here the CDR3 DNA reads TGTGCCAGCGGGGAAGGACAGGGGATACGAGGACTAGCCAAAAACATTCAGTACTTC.

The rearrangement links TRBV6-6 to TRBJ2-7; the D gene is possibly TRBD2 (5 bases). V lost 4 bases and J lost 7, with 20 bases in between. The CDR3 extends over 15 amino acids. Germline CDR1 is MNHNY and CDR2 is SVGAGI (reference sequence). CDR3 region: CASSCSSGRWLEQYF. The CDR3 coding sequence is TGTGCCAGCAGTTGTAGTAGTGGGAGATGGCTAGAGCAGTACTTC.

J is TRBJ2-3 and V is TRBV10-3, with a possible D match to TRBD2 (5 bases). This CDR3 has 14 amino acids. Looked up from germline, CDR1 is ENHRY and CDR2 is SYGVKD. V was trimmed by 3 bases and J by 2 bases, leaving 9 bases between them. The CDR3 here is CAISDERFTDTQYF. Written as DNA, the CDR3 is TGTGCCATCAGTGATGAGCGGTTCACAGATACGCAGTATTTT.

This chain links TRBV7-2 with TRBJ2-7; 10 bases are shared with TRBD2. This CDR3 has 16 residues. V lost 3 bases to trimming and J lost 3 bases; unmatched junction nucleotides: 8. CDR1 SGHTA and CDR2 FQGNSA come from the germline V gene. The CDR3 is CASSFFSTSGLYEQYF. The CDR3, as DNA: TGTGCCAGCAGCTTCTTTTCGACTAGCGGGCTCTACGAGCAGTACTTC.

The gene calls are TRBV15 and TRBJ1-1; D unclear. Germline CDR1 LNHNV, CDR2 YYDKDF (reference sequence). The V end lost 3 bases, the J end lost 3 bases, and 8 bases lay between the germline ends. The CDR3 totals 13 residues. The CDR3 region has the DNA TGTGCCACCAGCAGTTACATACACACTGAAGCTTTCTTT. Translation gives CATSSYIHTEAFF.

In its sample, this clone was seen a few times. V usage is TRBV5-1 and J usage is TRBJ1-4; the D gene is possibly TRBD1 (6 bases). V was shortened by 5 bases and J by 16 bases, with 21 bases between the two germline ends. The CDR3 has 13 residues. Germline CDR1 is SGHRS and CDR2 is YFSETQ. Written as DNA, the CDR3 is TGCGCCAGCAGTCCAGGGGTGGTATTGGTACCGTTTTTT. Its protein is CASSPGVVLVPFF.

This clone was picked up one time. The chain joins TRBV7-9 to TRBJ2-5; TRBD2 agrees at 7 bases. The CDR3 runs to 16 residues. Germline values: CDR1 SEHNR, CDR2 FQNEAQ (reference sequence). Trimming took 1 base from V and 5 from J; bases not matched to a gene: 10. The CDR3: CASSLEGLAGRETQYF. The CDR3 bases are TGTGCCAGCAGCTTAGAGGGTTTAGCGGGTCGGGAGACCCAGTACTTC.

This clone was seen just once. The chain couples TRBV4-3 to TRBJ2-2, with D maybe TRBD2 (5 bases). The CDR3 spans 17 residues. Trimming left V 1 base short and J 0 bases short, with 12 bases between. Germline assignment: CDR1 LGHNA and CDR2 YSLEER. The CDR3 bases are TGCGCCAGCAGCCAAGGGAGGATCAAAACGAACACCGGGGAGCTGTTTTTT. Translated, it gives CASSQGRIKTNTGELFF.